These 25 T cell receptor beta chains originate from one sample sequenced in a study of control samples from healthy donors and cancer patients. Sequencing used immunoSEQ multiplex PCR; TCRdb keeps in-frame clones, though not all of them. The data hold more than 95,000 clones, with about 94% observed a single time. What was sequenced was blood. Receptors originate from a man aged 25 to 40 in good health.

This rearrangement joins TRBV2 to TRBJ1-1; a possible D gene is TRBD1 (6 bases). Germline V gene lookup returns CDR1 SNHLY and CDR2 FYNNEI. This CDR3 spans 11 amino acids. V lost 8 bases and J lost 9, with 13 bases in between. DNA for the CDR3: TGTGCCAGCCCAGGAGGGACACAAGCTTTCTTT. It yields the protein CASPGGTQAFF.

This clone was counted a single time. The gene calls are TRBV27 and TRBJ1-6, with a weak D call TRBD1 (5 bases). V was pared by 6 bases and J by 3 bases, with 9 bases between. There are 14 residues in the CDR3. Germline lookup yields CDR1 MNHEY and CDR2 SMNVEV (reference sequence). The CDR3 DNA reads TGTGCCAGCAGAGGGGCGGTCTATAATTCACCCCTCCACTTT. Translated: CASRGAVYNSPLHF.

The chain carries TRBV28 and TRBJ1-3, with D unclear. Germline loops: CDR1 MDHEN, CDR2 SYDVKM. CDR3 size: 14 residues. V lost 6 bases and J lost 0, with 9 bases in between. CDR3 in DNA: TGTGCCAGCAGCATCCCGTCCTCTGGAAACACCATATATTTT. This translates into CASSIPSSGNTIYF.

The V call is TRBV5-6, the J call TRBJ2-4, with TRBD1 as a possible D gene (6 bases). Germline CDR1 is SGHDT and CDR2 is YYEEEE. The V and J ends lost 4 bases and 0 bases respectively, with 11 bases between them. CDR3 length equals 15 residues. The CDR3 nucleotides read TGTGCCAGCAGCCCGACAGGCCTAGCCAAAAACATTCAGTACTTC. As protein: CASSPTGLAKNIQYF.

The chain couples TRBV7-9 to TRBJ2-3; D not certain. CDR1 SEHNR and CDR2 FQNEAQ come from the germline V gene (reference sequence). The ends were cut back, 1 base at V and 0 bases at J, with 17 bases in the middle. The CDR3 sequence is 18 residues long. CDR3 region: CASSLDPPGTPSTDTQYF. The CDR3 nucleotides read TGTGCCAGCAGCTTAGACCCCCCTGGCACCCCTAGCACAGATACGCAGTATTTT.

The chain has TRBV6-2 or TRBV6-3 and TRBJ1-1; D is unresolved. Germline CDR1 reads MNHEY; CDR2 reads SVGEGT. The CDR3 is made up of 16 amino acids. Deletions cut 0 bases from V and 0 bases from J, with 11 bases between. The CDR3 sequence: CASSYSPSGVNTEAFF. DNA of the CDR3: TGTGCCAGCAGTTACTCTCCCAGCGGGGTGAACACTGAAGCTTTCTTT.

This clone has only one observation. The chain joins TRBV2 to TRBJ2-5; D is unresolved. Germline loops: CDR1 SNHLY, CDR2 FYNNEI. The CDR3 length is 15 residues. V lost 2 bases and J 5 bases, leaving 15 bases between the germline ends. The DNA of the CDR3 is TGTGCCAGCAGTGAAATCCTGGGCAGTAGGGAGACCCAGTACTTC. Protein product: CASSEILGSRETQYF. Full variable domain (outside the CDR3, taken from reference TRBV2 and TRBJ2-5): EPEVTQTPSHQVTQMGQEVILRCVPISNHLYFYWYRQILGQKVEFLVSFYNNEISEKSEIFDDQFSVERPDGSNFTLKIRSTKLEDSAMYFCASSEILGSRETQYFGPGTRLLVL.

The V and J genes are TRBV5-1 and TRBJ2-5, with 8 bases that match TRBD2. CDR1 and CDR2 from the germline V gene are SGHRS and YFSETQ. Trimming at V came to 0 bases and at J to 5 bases, leaving 9 bases not matched to a gene. CDR3 length: 16 amino acids. CDR3 nucleotides: TGCGCCAGCAGCTTGGCCAGCGGGGGTAGGAGCGAGACCCAGTACTTC. Translating gives CASSLASGGRSETQYF.

The chain links TRBV6-4 to TRBJ1-2; 7 bases fit TRBD1. CDR3 length: 15 amino acids. Germline V gene sequence: CDR1 MRHNA, CDR2 SNTAGT. The V segment lost 6 bases and the J segment 5 bases; nucleotides outside the gene matches: 12. The CDR3 region is CASRSGQAAGYGYTF. The CDR3 region has the DNA TGTGCCAGCAGGAGTGGACAGGCGGCCGGGTATGGCTACACCTTC.

The genes are TRBV2 and TRBJ1-5; a possible D gene is TRBD1 (6 bases). The germline CDR1 and CDR2 sequences are SNHLY and FYNNEI. The CDR3 totals 13 residues. Trimming removed 5 bases at V and 6 bases at J, with 11 bases between. The CDR3 DNA is TGTGCCAGCAGTTCAGGGGAATTTCAGCCCCAGCATTTT. Residues: CASSSGEFQPQHF.

The chain uses TRBV30 and TRBJ1-4; D uncertain. The CDR3 has 12 residues. CDR1 is GTSNPN, CDR2 SVGIG, per germline (reference sequence). Trimming left V 0 bases short and J 15 bases short, with 14 bases between. CDR3 in amino acids: CAWSVRAGRVFF. The CDR3 DNA reads as TGTGCCTGGAGTGTACGGGCTGGGAGGGTGTTTTTT.

This CDR3 is CASSGLAYEQFF. CDR3 DNA: TGTGCCAGCAGTGGACTAGCATATGAGCAGTTCTTC. This chain joins TRBV2 and TRBJ2-1; 7 nucleotides match TRBD2. Per the germline V gene, CDR1 is SNHLY and CDR2 is FYNNEI. V shed 4 bases, J shed 8 bases, and the junction held 2 bases outside the gene matches. The length of the CDR3 is 12 residues.

The V call is TRBV14, the J call TRBJ1-4; possible D gene TRBD1, 5 bases. This CDR3 spans 15 amino acids. Looked up from germline, CDR1 is SGHDN and CDR2 is FVKESK. The ends were cut back, 0 bases at V and 4 bases at J, with 9 bases in the middle. The CDR3 region has the DNA TGTGCCAGCAGCCAAGATCAGGGATATAATGAAAAACTGTTTTTT. This translates into CASSQDQGYNEKLFF.

The chain is built from TRBV15 and TRBJ2-5, with 9 bases matching TRBD2. Germline CDR1 and CDR2: LNHNV and YYDKDF (reference sequence). The CDR3 length is 16 residues. V dropped 1 base and J dropped 5; count of bases not matched to a gene: 8. The CDR3, as DNA: TGTGCCACCAGCAGAGCGGCGGGACTAGCTGGGGAGACCCAGTACTTC. Translating it yields CATSRAAGLAGETQYF.

This chain connects TRBV29-1 to TRBJ2-1, with 8 nucleotides matching TRBD2. Looked up from germline, CDR1 is SQVTM and CDR2 is ANQGSEA. The CDR3 length is 16 residues. V was clipped by 4 bases and J by 4 bases; unmatched bases: 12. The CDR3: CSVVTNSGESYNEQFF. CDR3 sequence (DNA): TGCAGCGTTGTTACAAATAGCGGGGAATCATACAATGAGCAGTTCTTC.

CDR3 sequence reads: CASSQEWSGLGEKLFF. The CDR3 nucleotides are TGTGCCAGCAGCCAAGAATGGTCGGGGCTGGGTGAAAAACTGTTTTTT. The chain uses TRBV4-2 and TRBJ1-4; perhaps TRBD1 as D (5 bases). The V gene's germline CDR1 is LGHNA and CDR2 YNFKEQ. Trimming removed 0 bases from V and 7 bases from J, with 15 bases in between. CDR3 size: 16 residues.

The rearrangement joins TRBV15 to TRBJ1-1; weak D call: TRBD1 (5 bases). Deletions cut 5 bases from V and 6 bases from J, with 10 bases between. From germline, CDR1 is LNHNV and CDR2 YYDKDF (reference sequence). The CDR3 totals 12 residues. The DNA for the CDR3 is TGTGCCACCAGCCTGGTAGGGGCTGAAGCTTTCTTT. This translates into CATSLVGAEAFF.

A single count supports this clone. The chain has TRBV6-2 or TRBV6-3 and TRBJ1-2; D is possibly TRBD1 (6 bases). Germline V gives CDR1 MNHEY, CDR2 SVGEGT. V was pared by 5 bases and J by 8 bases, with 15 bases between. The CDR3 has 13 residues. CDR3 sequence reads: CASSRDTYGGYTF. The CDR3 nucleotides are TGTGCCAGCAGTCGGGACACCTACGGGGGCTACACCTTC.

V usage is TRBV30 and J usage is TRBJ1-3; D unclear. The germline V and J ends were trimmed by 3 bases and 2 bases, with 5 bases remaining between them. The germline gives CDR1 GTSNPN, CDR2 SVGIG (reference sequence). This CDR3 comprises 12 residues. CDR3 residues: CAWSVTGNTIYF. In nucleotides, the CDR3 is TGTGCCTGGAGCGTAACTGGAAACACCATATATTTT.

The chain couples TRBV11-2 to TRBJ2-1; a possible D gene is TRBD2 (6 bases). Trimming removed 5 bases from V and 8 bases from J, with 13 bases in between. The CDR3 extends over 13 amino acids. Germline lookup yields CDR1 SGHAT and CDR2 FQNNGV. CDR3 DNA: TGTGCCAGCAGCCAGACAAGGGAGGATGAGCAGTTCTTC. This encodes CASSQTREDEQFF.

This rearrangement joins TRBV6-5 to TRBJ1-5; 9 bases fit TRBD1. The V gene end was trimmed by 6 bases and the J gene end by 9 bases; junction bases not matched to a gene: 6. The CDR3 consists of 13 residues. The germline CDR1 and CDR2 sequences are MNHEY and SVGAGI. The DNA for the CDR3 is TGTGCCAGCAGCGGACAGGGGCGGGGGCCCCAGCATTTT. This translates into CASSGQGRGPQHF.

The gene calls are TRBV5-4 and TRBJ1-2; D unclear. Germline lookup yields CDR1 SGHNT and CDR2 YYREEE (reference sequence). The CDR3 sequence is 13 residues long. The V and J ends lost 4 bases and 0 bases respectively, with 7 bases between them. In nucleotides, the CDR3 is TGTGCCAGCAGCCCACAGTCTAACTATGGCTACACCTTC. The encoded protein is CASSPQSNYGYTF. Variable domain in full (rest from reference TRBV5-4 and TRBJ1-2): ETGVTQSPTHLIKTRGQQVTLRCSSQSGHNTVSWYQQALGQGPQFIFQYYREEENGRGNFPPRFSGLQFPNYSSELNVNALELDDSALYLCASSPQSNYGYTFGSGTRLTVV.

The chain is built from TRBV19 and TRBJ1-2; D gene unclear. Germline CDR1 LNHDA, CDR2 SQIVND (reference sequence). This CDR3 comprises 16 residues. V was pared by 3 bases and J by 9 bases, with 23 bases between. The CDR3 loop is CASSISSGTGTFSYTF. CDR3 nucleotide sequence: TGTGCCAGTAGTATCTCTTCGGGCACCGGAACCTTCAGCTACACCTTC.

The chain is built from TRBV10-3 and TRBJ2-2, with 10 bases that match TRBD2. J gave up 2 bases and V 2 bases, and 8 bases lay outside the gene matches. This CDR3 region has 18 residues. Germline V lookup: CDR1 ENHRY, CDR2 SYGVKD. CDR3 in amino acids: CAISERSSGGVNTGELFF. In DNA, the CDR3 is TGTGCCATCAGTGAGAGGTCTAGCGGGGGTGTAAACACCGGGGAGCTGTTTTTT.

V and J are TRBV9 and TRBJ2-3, with D unresolved. Germline loops: CDR1 SGDLS, CDR2 YYNGEE. V gave up 3 bases and J gave up 2 bases, with 7 bases separating them. There are 13 residues in the CDR3. The CDR3 reads CASSELSTDTQYF. The CDR3 bases are TGTGCCAGCAGCGAGTTGTCCACAGATACGCAGTATTTT.